These T cell receptor beta chains were read from a single sample in a study of cytomegalovirus exposure and HLA in healthy donors. Data came from immunoSEQ multiplex PCR; TCRdb stores just in-frame clones and leaves some out. The sample shows tens of thousands of clones, roughly four fifths of them seen only once. Sequenced sample: PBMCs. All receptors come from a man younger than 35 in good health and CMV-seronegative. Each CDR3 is given with its conserved first and last residue. Fields, in order: CDR3 length, D gene, clone size, J gene, V gene, CDR3 DNA, CDR3 protein. D genes are given only for firm matches. Clone size is not always given. Where it is, it says once, few, many or a class for expanded clones.

cdr3_length: 20; d_call: NA; clone_size: NA; j_call: TRBJ2-1; v_call: TRBV14; cdr3_nt: TGTGCCAGCAGCCAAGAAGGGACAACTTGGTTCCAAACCTTATACAATGAGCAGTTCTTC; cdr3_aa: CASSQEGTTWFQTLYNEQFF
cdr3_length: 16; d_call: TRBD2; clone_size: NA; j_call: TRBJ2-5; v_call: TRBV7-3; cdr3_nt: TGTGCCAGCAGCTTAGGTACTAGCGGGAGGTTGGAGACCCAGTACTTC; cdr3_aa: CASSLGTSGRLETQYF
cdr3_length: 17; d_call: TRBD1; clone_size: NA; j_call: TRBJ1-1; v_call: TRBV25-1; cdr3_nt: TGTGCCAGCAGTGAAGGACAGGGGGGTTTGTCGAACACTGAAGCTTTCTTT; cdr3_aa: CASSEGQGGLSNTEAFF
cdr3_length: 11; d_call: NA; clone_size: NA; j_call: TRBJ1-1; v_call: TRBV10-1; cdr3_nt: TGCGCCAGCAGCAGGGATACTGAAGCTTTCTTT; cdr3_aa: CASSRDTEAFF
cdr3_length: 16; d_call: TRBD1; clone_size: NA; j_call: TRBJ2-2; v_call: TRBV10-1; cdr3_nt: TGCGCCAGCAGTGTAAGCCGGGACAGGGGAGCCGGGGAGCTGTTTTTT; cdr3_aa: CASSVSRDRGAGELFF
cdr3_length: 17; d_call: TRBD1; clone_size: NA; j_call: TRBJ1-2; v_call: TRBV19; cdr3_nt: TGTGCCAGTAGTCCCGGACAGGGGGCTTTTTCGCTGAGTGGCTACACCTTC; cdr3_aa: CASSPGQGAFSLSGYTF
cdr3_length: 14; d_call: NA; clone_size: few; j_call: TRBJ2-5; v_call: TRBV7-8; cdr3_nt: TGTGCCAGCAGCTCCTCCCGGGGGGCTGAGACCCAGTACTTC; cdr3_aa: CASSSSRGAETQYF
cdr3_length: 16; d_call: TRBD1; clone_size: NA; j_call: TRBJ1-6; v_call: TRBV28; cdr3_nt: TGTGCCAGCAGTTGGTTAATCGGGACAGAAAATTCACCCCTCCACTTT; cdr3_aa: CASSWLIGTENSPLHF
cdr3_length: 11; d_call: TRBD1; clone_size: NA; j_call: TRBJ1-6; v_call: TRBV30; cdr3_nt: TGTGCCTGGAGTAACGGGACAGCCCTCCACTTT; cdr3_aa: CAWSNGTALHF
cdr3_length: 14; d_call: TRBD1; clone_size: NA; j_call: TRBJ2-7; v_call: TRBV7-8; cdr3_nt: TGTGCCAGCAGCTCGGGACAGCTCCCCTACGAGCAGTACTTC; cdr3_aa: CASSSGQLPYEQYF
cdr3_length: 13; d_call: NA; clone_size: NA; j_call: TRBJ1-5; v_call: TRBV19; cdr3_nt: TGTGCCAGTACCAACAGTTGGGGCAGGGACTGGCATTTT; cdr3_aa: CASTNSWGRDWHF
cdr3_length: 14; d_call: TRBD2; clone_size: NA; j_call: TRBJ2-7; v_call: TRBV6-5; cdr3_nt: TGTGCCAGCAGTTTGGGGACTAGCTTACCCGAGCAGTACTTC; cdr3_aa: CASSLGTSLPEQYF